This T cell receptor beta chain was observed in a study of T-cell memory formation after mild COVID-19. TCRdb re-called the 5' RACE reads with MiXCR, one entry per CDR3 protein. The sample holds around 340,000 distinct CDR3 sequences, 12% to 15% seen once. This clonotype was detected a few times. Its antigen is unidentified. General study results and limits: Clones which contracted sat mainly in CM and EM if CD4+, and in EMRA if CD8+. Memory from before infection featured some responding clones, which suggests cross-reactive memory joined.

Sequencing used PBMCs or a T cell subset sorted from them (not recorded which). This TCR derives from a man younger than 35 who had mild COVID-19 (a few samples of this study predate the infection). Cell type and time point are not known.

The CDR3 nucleotides read TGTGCCAGCAGCCATTATACCCCGGGACTCTATCGCCACAATGAGCAGTTCTTC. Amino acids: CASSHYTPGLYRHNEQFF. This chain links TRBV12-3 or TRBV12-4 with TRBJ2-1, with D tentatively TRBD2 (6 bases). Between the trimmed V and J ends, which lost 6 bases and 5 bases, there was a span of 26 bases. This CDR3 comprises 18 residues.